This TCR beta chain was captured in a study of blood T cell repertoires in COVID-19 (dated by TCRdb to 2018 to 2020). Regarding the study in general: Collaborator samples came from the United States, Italy and Spain and covered acute and convalescent phases of COVID-19. Where available, HLA class I and class II types were obtained from metadata supplied by the sample provider rather than from assay-based typing. Nearly every sample came with metadata listing a de-identified subject ID, COVID-19 status, age in years and sex. Samples were obtained from the ongoing ImmuneRACE study (first 160 participants) and from over 1,000 subjects provided by 6 global collaborators. The prospective study material was composed of cDNA or gDNA derived from T cells, B-cell-depleted T cells, or PBMCs. Deeply sampled blood TCRbeta repertoires from subjects exposed to, actively infected with, or recovered from COVID-19 were included in the dataset. The repertoires were made available in a free public database intended to serve as a resource for research on the immune response to SARS-CoV-2.

Study-level results and caveats: The amount of clinical and demographic metadata varied by source and participant and was provided uncurated.

Concerning this clone: Its antigen specificity is not known. Within one base of it there is no much larger clone, and no base qualities were kept.

V was cut back by 6 bases and J by 4 bases, leaving a gap of 16 bases between them. The CDR3, cysteine through phenylalanine, is 15 amino acids long. Only the CDR3 portion is preserved as DNA: 45 bases, with reading frame beginning at the first base. The CDR1 and CDR2 encoded by the germline V gene are MNHEY and SVGAGI. The immunoSEQ Assay, a bias-controlled multiplex PCR, was used to amplify TCRbeta CDR3 regions from genomic DNA. The original pipeline was this. Within the assay, amplification of reference gene primers was used to estimate how many nucleated cells each sample contained. Sequence reads were collapsed and filtered to measure the absolute abundance of every unique TCRbeta CDR3 rearrangement. For each sample, productive Simpson clonality was calculated as the square root of Simpson's diversity index across productive rearrangements. TCRdb obtained this table from immuneACCESS and retained in-frame rearrangements with V and J assigned. These tables miss some clones; where compared with another copy, unresolved V genes account for less than half of the shortfall, and the remainder is unexplained. The V and J calls and clone size come from that table; D and trimming were worked out from the DNA. For this sample there are about 68,000 clones; 89% appear just once. The top ten hold 8.2% of the sample.

Collaborating institutions collected whole blood in K2EDTA tubes following their own protocols. For TCRbeta analysis, collaborator samples were shipped as frozen whole blood, as isolated PBMCs, or as DNA extracted from either sample type. Input material: peripheral blood. The clonotype comes from a man aged 50 or older with active COVID-19. The chain couples TRBV6-5 to TRBJ2-1; tentative D gene TRBD1, with 5 bases matching. The nucleotides read TGTGCCAGCAGGCCGGTAGGGGCGAATTACAATGAGCAGTTCTTC. Translation gives CASRPVGANYNEQFF.